This entry lists 7 T cell receptor beta chains sequenced from one sample in a study of CXCR3-negative and CXCR3-positive naive CD8 T cells. Findings and caveats of the study: The TRB CDR3s that CXCR3-positive naive cells carried were more hydrophobic than those of CXCR3-negative naive cells.

It was by 5' RACE with UMI labels that the TRB cDNA libraries were prepared. No DNA is given; TCRdb re-called the 5' RACE reads and lists each CDR3 protein once. Seen in this sample are about 63,000 distinct CDR3 sequences; the ten most common clones hold over 4%. These receptors' targets are unknown. The sequenced sample consisted of naive CXCR3+ CD8+ T cells from blood. Subset defined: CD45RO-CCR7+CD27+CD95- naive CD8+ T cells expressing CXCR3 (TNR3+). The receptors come from a human donor in good health. Some clones in this sample may be carry-over from other donors' samples.

J is TRBJ2-1 and V is TRBV28; as DNA is missing, the TRBD2 call by TCRdb cannot be tested. The CDR3 totals 16 residues. Germline V CDR1 and CDR2: MDHEN, SYDVKM. This CDR3 reads CASSATSGSSYNEQFF.

The chain has TRBV28 and TRBJ2-1; the TRBD2 assignment by TCRdb is unverifiable without DNA. Germline CDR1 MDHEN, CDR2 SYDVKM. The CDR3 totals 14 residues. This CDR3 is CASSGLAGDNEQFF. Drawing the rest from reference TRBV28 and TRBJ2-1, the complete variable domain is DVKVTQSSRYLVKRTGEKVFLECVQDMDHENMFWYRQDPGLGLRLIYFSYDVKMKEKGDIPEGYSVSREKKERFSLILESASTNQTSMYLCASSGLAGDNEQFFGPGTRLTVL.

The V and J genes are TRBV7-9 and TRBJ2-1; there is no DNA to check the TCRdb D call of TRBD2. Per the germline V gene, CDR1 is SEHNR and CDR2 is FQNEAQ (reference sequence). CDR3 length equals 14 residues. CDR3 amino acids: CASSVGLAKDEQFF.

J is TRBJ2-7 and V is TRBV29-1; TCRdb picks TRBD1, but there is no DNA to check that call. CDR3 length: 12 residues. Germline values: CDR1 SQVTM, CDR2 ANQGSEA. The CDR3 is CSVEKGGYEQYF.

The V call is TRBV29-1, the J call TRBJ2-1. The CDR3 length is 12 residues. Germline V gene data show CDR1 as SQVTM and CDR2 as ANQGSEA. The CDR3: CSVEDPTGEQFF.

V usage is TRBV2 and J usage is TRBJ2-1; TCRdb's D call of TRBD1 is untestable without DNA. The germline gives CDR1 SNHLY, CDR2 FYNNEI. The CDR3 runs to 17 residues. CDR3 residues: CAAGGGGWPQNYNEQFF. The full variable domain, completed using reference TRBV2 and TRBJ2-1, is EPEVTQTPSHQVTQMGQEVILRCVPISNHLYFYWYRQILGQKVEFLVSFYNNEISEKSEIFDDQFSVERPDGSNFTLKIRSTKLEDSAMYFCAAGGGGWPQNYNEQFFGPGTRLTVL.

The chain joins TRBV11-3 to TRBJ1-1. The CDR3 loop spans 15 amino acids. The V gene's germline CDR1 is SGHNT and CDR2 YENEEA. CDR3 amino acids: CASSGLEVGNTEAFF.